One and the same sample provided the 14 T cell receptor beta chains below, sequenced in a study of T cells after yellow fever vaccination. TCRdb passed the 5' RACE reads through MiXCR, listing each CDR3 protein once. The sample holds about 75,000 distinct CDR3 sequences, 7.3% seen once. This specimen consisted of CD8+ T cells sorted from PBMCs, obtained approximately 11 days after the first yellow fever vaccination. All receptors come from a man aged 18 to 30 who received the YFV17D yellow fever vaccine.

As for this clonotype: Just one base apart from a much larger clone, this may be a read error. The chain recombines TRBV20-1 with TRBJ2-7; 7 bases agree with TRBD2. Germline trimming cut 2 bases from V and 1 base from J; bases unmatched to any gene: 5. The CDR3 is 14 residues long. Germline CDR1 is DFQATT and CDR2 is SNEGSKA (reference sequence). The CDR3 DNA sequence: TGCAGTGCTAGAAACCGGGGAGGGTCCTACGAGCAGTACGTC. Protein sequence: CSARNRGGSYEQYV.

This clonotype was seen ten or more times. The rearrangement joins TRBV25-1 to TRBJ2-1; 12 bases map to TRBD1. Trimming cost V 6 bases and J 5 bases; bases outside gene matches: 8. CDR1 is MGHDK and CDR2 is SYGVNS in the germline V gene. The CDR3 is made up of 16 amino acids. The CDR3 nucleotides read TGTGCCAGCAGCGCGGGGGACAGGGGGCTTCACAATGAGCAGTTCTTC. It is translated as CASSAGDRGLHNEQFF. Looking up the rest from reference TRBV25-1 and TRBJ2-1 gives the full variable domain: EADIYQTPRYLVIGTGKKITLECSQTMGHDKMYWYQQDPGMELHLIHYSYGVNSTEKGDLSSESTVSRIRTEHFPLTLESARPSHTSQYLCASSAGDRGLHNEQFFGPGTRLTVL.

The sample holds many counts of this clonotype. The chain employs TRBV12-3 or TRBV12-4 and TRBJ2-7; D call uncertain. This CDR3 is built from 12 residues. Trimming took off 0 bases at V and 5 bases at J, with 5 bases between the two ends. CDR3 residues: CASSLALDEQYF. The CDR3 nucleotides are TGTGCCAGCAGTTTAGCCCTGGACGAGCAGTACTTC.

This clonotype was detected many times. The gene calls are TRBV11-2 and TRBJ2-5; D possibly matches TRBD1 or TRBD2 (6 bases each). The CDR3 is 17 residues long. Germline V gives CDR1 SGHAT, CDR2 FQNNGV. The ends were cut back, 5 bases at V and 5 bases at J, with 24 bases in the middle. DNA for the CDR3: TGTGCCAGCAGCAAAAAAACCGGGACGGGGGCGACGGAGACCCAGTACTTC. Protein: CASSKKTGTGATETQYF.

V usage is TRBV7-2 and J usage is TRBJ2-1; no reliable D call. The V gene lost 5 bases and the J gene lost 5 bases, with 7 bases spanning the gap. This CDR3 has 12 amino acids. In germline, CDR1 is SGHTA, CDR2 FQGNSA. The CDR3 region is CASSHPNNEQFF. The DNA of the CDR3 is TGTGCCAGCAGCCATCCTAACAATGAGCAGTTCTTC. The entire variable domain, with the rest obtained from reference TRBV7-2 and TRBJ2-1, is as follows: GAGVSQSPSNKVTEKGKDVELRCDPISGHTALYWYRQSLGQGLEFLIYFQGNSAPDKSGLPSDRFSAERTGGSVSTLTIQRTQQEDSAVYLCASSHPNNEQFFGPGTRLTVL.

This clonotype appeared a few times. The gene calls are TRBV10-2 and TRBJ2-2, with a possible D match to TRBD1 (6 bases). V lost 2 bases and J lost 2, with 15 bases in between. Germline V lookup: CDR1 WSHSY, CDR2 SAAADI. The CDR3 spans 17 residues. The CDR3 region has the DNA TGCGCCAGCAGTGAGGTGTCTGGGGGCCTTAACACCGGGGAGCTGTTTTTT. Translating it yields CASSEVSGGLNTGELFF.

The CDR3 reads CASSEGYRVYDETQYF. The DNA of the CDR3 is TGTGCCAGCAGTGAAGGATACAGGGTTTATGACGAGACCCAGTACTTC. V is TRBV2 and J is TRBJ2-5; possibly TRBD1 for D (6 bases). The ends were cut back, 1 base at V and 5 bases at J, with 17 bases in the middle. Germline V CDR1 and CDR2: SNHLY, FYNNEI. This CDR3 contains 16 residues.

This clonotype was recorded many times. DNA of the CDR3: TGTGCCAGCAGTATAATGAACACTGAAGCTTTCTTT. It yields the protein CASSIMNTEAFF. V usage is TRBV12-3 or TRBV12-4 and J usage is TRBJ1-1, with D unresolved. The V and J ends lost 5 bases and 0 bases respectively, with 4 bases between them. The CDR3 covers 12 residues.

This clonotype was seen ten or more times. J is TRBJ2-2 and V is TRBV6-5; D is undetermined. The CDR3 consists of 13 residues. Deletions cut 0 bases from V and 6 bases from J, with 5 bases between. In germline, CDR1 is MNHEY, CDR2 SVGAGI. CDR3 sequence (DNA): TGTGCCAGCAGTTACTCGATTCCCGGGGAGCTGTTTTTT. This encodes CASSYSIPGELFF.

This clonotype occurred many times. The chain recombines TRBV20-1 with TRBJ1-5; D is perhaps TRBD1 (6 bases). Per the germline V gene, CDR1 is DFQATT and CDR2 is SNEGSKA (reference sequence). The ends were cut back, 2 bases at V and 5 bases at J, with 16 bases in the middle. The CDR3 contains 15 residues. The CDR3 nucleotides are TGCAGTGCTAGAAACAGGGTAGGAATGGATCAGCCCCAGCATTTT. It encodes CSARNRVGMDQPQHF.

This clonotype was picked up a small number of times. This chain uses TRBV7-9 with TRBJ1-2; 7 nucleotides line up with TRBD1. The CDR3 consists of 14 residues. Unmatched junction bases numbered 4, after V lost 2 bases and J lost 4 bases. In germline, CDR1 is SEHNR, CDR2 FQNEAQ (reference sequence). The chain's CDR3 is CASSLTGDAYGYTF. The CDR3 nucleotides are TGTGCCAGCAGCTTAACAGGGGATGCCTATGGCTACACCTTC.

Points on this clonotype: A junction end diverges from the germline sequence, so it may reflect a read error. This chain connects TRBV2 to TRBJ2-3; 10 bases align to TRBD2. The CDR3 sequence is 18 residues long. The germline V gene has CDR1 SNHLY and CDR2 FYNNEI. The CDR3 loop reads CAISFGVKLAGGTDTQYF. The CDR3 DNA sequence: TGTGCCATCAGTTTTGGAGTTAAGCTAGCGGGGGGCACAGATACGCAGTATTTT.

This clonotype has only a few counts. The J gene is TRBJ2-7, the V gene TRBV12-3 or TRBV12-4; D is unclear. The CDR3 is 13 amino acids. Trimming removed 5 bases from V and 5 bases from J, with 13 bases in between. CDR3 loop: CASSPGPSDEQYF. The CDR3 DNA reads TGTGCCAGCAGTCCCGGGCCTTCGGACGAGCAGTACTTC.

This clonotype was counted ten times or more. CDR3 loop: CASSGGLYEQYF. Here the CDR3 DNA reads TGTGCCAGCAGTGGGGGGTTATACGAGCAGTACTTC. This chain joins TRBV12-3 or TRBV12-4 and TRBJ2-7; D is perhaps TRBD2 (6 bases). V was pared by 5 bases and J by 4 bases, with 9 bases between. The CDR3 runs 12 residues.